This T cell receptor beta chain was retrieved from a study of T cell responses to AZD1222 COVID-19 vaccine. Comments on this clone: Its specificity is unknown.

Measured with immunoSEQ multiplex PCR; TCRdb has only the in-frame clones, and not every one. This table holds about 120,000 clones, 86% found once. Pooling covered second doses at about 4 or about 12 weeks. Germline-derived CDR1 and CDR2 are SGHAT and FQNNGV. This CDR3 spans 14 amino acids. V was trimmed by 5 bases and J by 3 bases, leaving 12 bases between them. Whole-study findings and limits: Spike-specific TCR breadth and depth were elevated following two AZD1222 doses. Among spike-specific TCRs, nearly half reportedly target unmutated variant regions.

The TCR comes from an adult who received the AZD1222 COVID-19 vaccine. This rearrangement joins TRBV11-2 to TRBJ2-3; weak D call: TRBD2 (5 bases). The material sequenced was peripheral blood, taken 28 days after the second AZD1222 dose. The CDR3 protein is CASSRQRGTDTQYF. In DNA form, the CDR3 reads TGTGCCAGCAGCCGCCAACGGGGAACAGATACGCAGTATTTT.